A single sample is the source of the 15 T cell receptor beta chains below, sequenced in a study of cytomegalovirus exposure and HLA in healthy donors. Both 60 Vbeta primers and 13 Jbeta primers went into the PCR. Profiled with immunoSEQ multiplex PCR; TCRdb holds only in-frame clones, not every one. The data hold roughly 81,000 clones, with 79% observed a single time. The specimen sequenced was PBMCs. All receptors come from a man aged 25-45 years in good health and CMV-seronegative.

The chain joins TRBV5-1 to TRBJ2-7; D possibly corresponds to TRBD2 (6 bases). The DNA end is more similar to TRBJ2-5, so the J call may be wrong. The CDR3 totals 15 residues. Germline V gives CDR1 SGHRS, CDR2 YFSETQ. The CDR3 sequence: CASSFNGGWEETQYF. The CDR3 DNA is TGCGCCAGCAGCTTTAACGGGGGATGGGAGGAGACCCAGTACTTC.

For this clone: One end of the junction varies from germline; a read error may be responsible. The gene calls are TRBV5-1 and TRBJ1-2; D is undetermined. The CDR3 length is 16 residues. In germline, CDR1 is SGHRS, CDR2 YFSETQ. In DNA, the CDR3 is TGCGCCTGCAGCCCCACCACGGGGATCGAAACTAGCGGCTACACCTTC. Translating it yields CACSPTTGIETSGYTF.

This clone has just a few counts. The chain joins TRBV19 to TRBJ1-1; D is unresolved. The V end was cut by 5 bases, the J end by 1 base, with 11 bases between. The CDR3 runs to 14 residues. Germline V gene lookup returns CDR1 LNHDA and CDR2 SQIVND (reference sequence). The chain's CDR3 is CASSGWQENTEAFF. CDR3 DNA sequence: TGTGCCAGTAGTGGGTGGCAGGAGAACACTGAAGCTTTCTTT.

The gene calls are TRBV18 and TRBJ1-2, with D perhaps matching TRBD1 (6 bases). The CDR3 is 17 residues long. Trimming left V 1 base short and J 6 bases short, with 21 bases between. Germline V lookup: CDR1 KGHSH, CDR2 LQKENI. CDR3: CASSPLNYKGGGDGYTF. The CDR3 coding sequence is TGTGCCAGCTCACCACTGAACTATAAAGGGGGTGGTGATGGCTACACCTTC. Full variable domain (remainder filled in from reference TRBV18 and TRBJ1-2): NAGVMQNPRHLVRRRGQEARLRCSPMKGHSHVYWYRQLPEEGLKFMVYLQKENIIDESGMPKERFSAEFPKEGPSILRIQQVVRGDSAAYFCASSPLNYKGGGDGYTFGSGTRLTVV.

The gene calls are TRBV14 and TRBJ1-1; TRBD1 aligns across 9 bases. This CDR3 is 16 amino acids long. V trimming: 4 bases; J trimming: 5 bases; junction bases outside the gene matches: 11. Germline V gives CDR1 SGHDN, CDR2 FVKESK. CDR3 DNA sequence: TGTGCCAGCAGCCGTTGGACAGGGGCCTCATGGACTGAAGCTTTCTTT. Residues: CASSRWTGASWTEAFF.

The CDR3: CASSLSGRNEKLFF. The CDR3 DNA reads TGTGCCAGCAGCTTGTCGGGGAGGAACGAAAAACTGTTTTTT. V usage is TRBV5-4 and J usage is TRBJ1-4, with D unresolved. Trimming took off 1 base at V and 8 bases at J, with 12 bases between the two ends. Germline loops: CDR1 SGHNT, CDR2 YYREEE (reference sequence). This CDR3 contains 14 residues.

Remarks on this clone: One end of the junction varies from germline; a read error may be responsible. The chain has TRBV5-6 and TRBJ2-1; D perhaps matches TRBD2 (6 bases). Per germline, CDR1 SGHDT and CDR2 YYEEEE. This CDR3 contains 16 residues. This chain's CDR3 is CACSGRDYSSYNEQFF. As DNA, the CDR3 is TGTGCCTGCAGTGGGCGGGATTATAGCTCCTACAATGAGCAGTTCTTC.

This chain joins TRBV5-1 and TRBJ2-5, with 12 bases lining up with TRBD1. Losses at the gene ends were 5 bases for V and 4 bases for J; bases not matched to a gene: 9. The CDR3 length is 16 residues. Looked up from germline, CDR1 is SGHRS and CDR2 is YFSETQ. CDR3: CASRLRGQGAGETQYF. The CDR3 DNA is TGCGCCAGCAGACTCCGGGGACAGGGGGCGGGAGAGACCCAGTACTTC.

The chain links TRBV5-4 to TRBJ2-7; 10 nucleotides match TRBD1. This CDR3 is 15 amino acids long. V was clipped by 4 bases and J by 7 bases; unmatched bases: 11. Germline CDR1 SGHNT, CDR2 YYREEE (reference sequence). In nucleotides, the CDR3 is TGTGCCAGCAGCCTACACCGGGACAGGGGTTGGGAGCAGTACTTC. It encodes CASSLHRDRGWEQYF.

This clone was observed a handful of times. V gene TRBV6-5 combines with J gene TRBJ2-1, with 9 bases fitting TRBD2. CDR1 MNHEY and CDR2 SVGAGI come from the germline V gene. The CDR3 is made up of 13 amino acids. V lost 6 bases, J lost 6 bases, and 3 bases stayed unmatched. The CDR3 loop reads CASRSSGSNEQFF. In DNA form, the CDR3 reads TGTGCCAGCAGAAGTAGCGGGAGCAATGAGCAGTTCTTC.

This chain joins TRBV27 and TRBJ1-6; TRBD1 might be the D (5 bases). Germline-derived CDR1 and CDR2 are MNHEY and SMNVEV (reference sequence). V was clipped by 6 bases and J by 10 bases, with 13 bases between them. The CDR3 totals 13 residues. DNA for the CDR3: TGTGCCAGCAGGGGTGGGGGGGGATCACCCCTCCACTTT. Amino acid sequence: CASRGGGGSPLHF.

The V gene is TRBV5-1, the J gene TRBJ2-5; D is possibly TRBD1 (5 bases). CDR3 length equals 15 residues. CDR1 and CDR2 from the germline V gene are SGHRS and YFSETQ. The V end was cut by 5 bases, the J end by 1 base, with 15 bases between. DNA of the CDR3: TGCGCCAGCAGTTTCACAGGATTCCTCCAAGAGACCCAGTACTTC. Its translation is CASSFTGFLQETQYF.

For this clone: A read error may produce the germline difference seen at one junction end. The chain has TRBV25-1 and TRBJ2-4; the match to TRBD2 covers 10 bases. This CDR3 has 17 residues. CDR1 MGHDK and CDR2 SYGVNS come from the germline V gene. The CDR3 DNA is TGTGCCAGCAGTGAATCGGGGCTAGCGGGAGCCCAAAACATTCAGTACTTC. Its protein is CASSESGLAGAQNIQYF.

The chain has TRBV13 and TRBJ2-5, with a weak D call TRBD2 (5 bases). The CDR3 extends over 13 amino acids. V lost 3 bases to trimming and J lost 4 bases, with 9 bases between them. Germline CDR1 PRHDT, CDR2 FYEKMQ (reference sequence). The CDR3 sequence is CASSFASRETQYF. The CDR3 DNA is TGTGCCAGCAGCTTCGCTAGCAGAGAGACCCAGTACTTC.

V gene TRBV6-1 combines with J gene TRBJ2-7; 9 bases align to TRBD2. The J segment lost 6 bases and the V segment lost 3 bases, leaving 6 bases of the junction unmatched. This CDR3 spans 14 amino acids. Germline assignment: CDR1 MNHNS and CDR2 SASEGT. For the CDR3, the DNA is TGTGCCAGCAGTGACGGCGGGGGGGCCTTCGAGCAGTACTTC. This sequence encodes CASSDGGGAFEQYF.